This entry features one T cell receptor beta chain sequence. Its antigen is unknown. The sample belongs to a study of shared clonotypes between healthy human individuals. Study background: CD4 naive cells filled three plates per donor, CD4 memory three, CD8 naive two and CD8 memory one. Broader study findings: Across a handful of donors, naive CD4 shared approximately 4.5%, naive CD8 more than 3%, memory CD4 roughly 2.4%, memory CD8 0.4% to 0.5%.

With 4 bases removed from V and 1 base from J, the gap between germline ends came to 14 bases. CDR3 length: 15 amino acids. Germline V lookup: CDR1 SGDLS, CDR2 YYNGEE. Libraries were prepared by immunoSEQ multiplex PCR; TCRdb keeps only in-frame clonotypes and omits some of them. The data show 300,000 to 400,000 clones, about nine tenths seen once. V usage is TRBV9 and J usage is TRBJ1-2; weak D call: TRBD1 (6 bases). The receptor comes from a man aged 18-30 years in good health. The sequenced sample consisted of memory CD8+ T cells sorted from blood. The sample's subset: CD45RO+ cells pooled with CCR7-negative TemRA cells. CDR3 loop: CASSLNTGHNYGYTF. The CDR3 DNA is TGTGCCAGCAGCCTCAATACAGGGCATAACTATGGCTACACCTTC.